The rows below give T cell receptor beta chains drawn from one sample of a study of blood T cells in healthy people across ages. TCRdb processed the 5' RACE reads anew with MiXCR; each CDR3 protein has one entry. The table lists about 560,000 distinct CDR3 sequences, over 25% of them singletons. The same sample was also studied in work on T cells of mothers and their children.

The sequenced material came from blood. The receptor source for this set is a boy under 10 years old in good health. Both conserved end residues are part of each CDR3. A D gene is named only where the DNA matches it firmly. Only some rows state a clone size, as once, few, many or a class for expanded clones.

TRBV3-1,.,TRBJ2-1,TRBD2,CASSLGGTSVGVNEQFF,TGTGCCAGCAGCCTTGGCGGGACTAGTGTAGGGGTGAATGAGCAGTTCTTC
TRBV6-6,few,TRBJ2-1,TRBD1,CASSLHRDRGNNEQFF,TGTGCCAGCAGTCTACACCGGGACAGGGGAAACAATGAGCAGTTCTTC
TRBV10-3,few,TRBJ2-3,TRBD2,CAISESTGTSGRSDTQYF,TGTGCCATCAGTGAGTCGACAGGGACTAGCGGGAGGTCTGATACGCAGTATTTT
TRBV10-3,.,TRBJ2-3,.,CAAPARGDTDTQYF,TGTGCCGCCCCGGCGCGGGGAGACACAGATACGCAGTATTTT
TRBV27,.,TRBJ2-7,TRBD1,CATGTGASYEQYF,TGTGCCACCGGGACAGGGGCGTCCTACGAGCAGTACTTC
TRBV5-5,.,TRBJ2-1,TRBD2,CASSLAGLAGRRLSEQFF,TGTGCCAGCAGCTTGGCCGGGCTAGCGGGACGCCGATTGAGTGAGCAGTTCTTC
TRBV30,.,TRBJ1-1,TRBD1,CAWSAWTGGAFF,TGTGCCTGGAGTGCCTGGACAGGTGGAGCTTTCTTT
TRBV7-9,few,TRBJ2-5,.,CASSLPSDQETQYF,TGTGCCAGCAGCTTACCTAGCGACCAAGAGACCCAGTACTTC
TRBV27,.,TRBJ2-7,TRBD1,CASSSRVRTGSYEQYF,TGTGCCAGCAGTTCGCGAGTCAGGACAGGCTCCTACGAGCAGTACTTC
TRBV29-1,.,TRBJ1-1,.,CSVETSGGIAEAFF,TGCAGCGTTGAAACGTCTGGGGGCATCGCTGAAGCTTTCTTT
TRBV19,.,TRBJ2-1,TRBD2,CASGGRGYNEQFF,TGTGCCAGTGGCGGGAGAGGCTACAATGAGCAGTTCTTC
TRBV11-2,few,TRBJ2-3,.,CASSLRLRTDTQYF,TGTGCCAGCAGCTTACGACTGCGCACAGATACGCAGTATTTT
TRBV5-4,.,TRBJ2-6,.,CASSFLAPGANVLTF,TGTGCCAGCAGCTTCTTAGCACCTGGGGCCAACGTCCTGACTTTC
TRBV7-8,.,TRBJ2-1,TRBD2,CASSRSSFGAGNEQFF,TGTGCCAGCAGCCGAAGTAGCTTCGGAGCGGGGAATGAGCAGTTCTTC
TRBV27,.,TRBJ2-2,.,CASIPAGRIFTGELFF,TGTGCCAGCATTCCAGCTGGGAGAATCTTCACCGGGGAGCTGTTTTTT
TRBV24-1,few,TRBJ2-2,TRBD2,CATSSGSAGTGELFF,TGTGCCACATCTAGCGGGAGTGCGGGCACCGGGGAGCTGTTTTTT
TRBV11-2,.,TRBJ2-2,.,CASSLDRGTGELFF,TGTGCCAGCAGCTTAGATCGGGGCACCGGGGAGCTGTTTTTT
TRBV7-9,.,TRBJ2-2,TRBD2,CASSRDYGELFF,TGTGCCAGCAGCAGGGACTACGGGGAGCTGTTTTTT
TRBV29-1,few,TRBJ2-1,TRBD1,CSVVIGGSGNEQFF,TGCAGCGTTGTGATAGGGGGCTCGGGCAATGAGCAGTTCTTC
TRBV20-1,.,TRBJ1-1,TRBD1,CSASTGTGGAAFF,TGCAGTGCTAGCACCGGGACAGGGGGCGCGGCTTTCTTT
TRBV7-9,few,TRBJ2-7,.,CASGSLGGVSVEQYF,TGTGCCAGCGGCTCCCTTGGGGGAGTGTCGGTCGAGCAGTACTTC
TRBV12-3/TRBV12-4,.,TRBJ2-1,TRBD2,CASSFMAGVYNEQFF,TGTGCCAGCAGTTTCATGGCGGGAGTCTACAATGAGCAGTTCTTC
TRBV20-1,few,TRBJ2-3,.,CSASGAADTQYF,TGCAGTGCTAGCGGGGCTGCAGATACGCAGTATTTT
TRBV2,.,TRBJ2-1,TRBD2,CACSVGPQGGTSGRRGSYNEQFF,TGTGCCTGCAGTGTAGGTCCCCAGGGAGGGACTAGCGGGAGGAGGGGCTCCTACAATGAGCAGTTCTTC
TRBV27,.,TRBJ2-1,TRBD1,CASSYRQGFNEQFF,TGTGCCAGCAGTTACAGACAGGGCTTCAATGAGCAGTTCTTC
TRBV4-2,.,TRBJ1-2,.,CASSQLGQGGYGYTF,TGTGCCAGCAGCCAGCTCGGGCAGGGAGGCTATGGCTACACCTTC